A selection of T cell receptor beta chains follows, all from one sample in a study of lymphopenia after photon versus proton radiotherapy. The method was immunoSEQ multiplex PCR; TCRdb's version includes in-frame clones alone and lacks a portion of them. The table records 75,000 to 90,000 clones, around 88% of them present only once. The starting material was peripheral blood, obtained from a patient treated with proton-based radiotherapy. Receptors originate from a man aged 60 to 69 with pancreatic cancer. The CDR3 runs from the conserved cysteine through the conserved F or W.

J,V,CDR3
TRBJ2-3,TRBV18,CASSPEIDTQYF
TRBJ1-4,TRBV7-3,CASSLLGQGTNEKLFF
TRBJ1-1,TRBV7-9,CASSFEVSNTEAFF
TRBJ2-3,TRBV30,CAWKPGVTDTQYF
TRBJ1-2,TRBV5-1,CASSLGQGVIYTF
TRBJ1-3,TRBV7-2,CASSSHPSGNTIYF
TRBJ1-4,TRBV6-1,CASSEVEANEKLFF
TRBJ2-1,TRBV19,CASSGRTSRRSYNEQFF
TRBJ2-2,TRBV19,CASSFLDTGELFF
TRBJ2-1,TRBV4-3,CASSEGLAGLSYNEQFF
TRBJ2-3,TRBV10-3,CATRTSGSTDTQYF
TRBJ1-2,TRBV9,CASSPRTGANYGYTF
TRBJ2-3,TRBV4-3,CASSQGQGYTDTQYF
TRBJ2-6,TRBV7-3,CASSRNSGANVLTF
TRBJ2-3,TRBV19,CASSIVWQTTDTQYF
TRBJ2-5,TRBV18,CASAPSGTRETQYF
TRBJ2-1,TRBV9,CASSAGLAGGYYNEQFF
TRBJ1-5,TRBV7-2,CASSFRGDQPQHF
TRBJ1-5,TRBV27,CASSSGDRAAQPQHF
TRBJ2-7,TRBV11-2,CASSLDSRVYGEQYF
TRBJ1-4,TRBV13,CASSHSTELTEKLFF
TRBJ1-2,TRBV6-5,CASRTGMDGYTF
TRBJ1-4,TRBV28,CASSFGAEKLFF
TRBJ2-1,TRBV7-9,CASSLTGVAGVGNEQFF
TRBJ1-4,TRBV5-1,CASSRLAPGQARGEKLFF
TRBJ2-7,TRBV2,CASSGPGQGAGEQYF
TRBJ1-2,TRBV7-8,CASSPRDRPPNYGYTF
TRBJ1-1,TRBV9,CASSGPPWAADLNTEAFF
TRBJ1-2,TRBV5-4,CASSLGGDNYGYTF
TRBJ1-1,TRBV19,CASSISGMRNTEAFF
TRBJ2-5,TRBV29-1,CSARTNQETQYF
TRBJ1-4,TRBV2,CASRAYAGNEKLFF
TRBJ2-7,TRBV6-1,CASRPESAFAYEQYF
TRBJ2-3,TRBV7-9,CASSTRESDTQYF
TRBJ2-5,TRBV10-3,CAISERLPGLETQYF
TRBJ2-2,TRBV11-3,CASSFTGFSANTGELFF
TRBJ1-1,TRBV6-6,CASRGGVGGQRVEAFF
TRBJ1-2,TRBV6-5,CASSYGPGADGYTF
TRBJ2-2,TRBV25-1,CASSETGAPNTGELFF
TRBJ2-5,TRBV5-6,CASSLPGQTNQETQYF
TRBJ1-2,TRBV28,CASSLLRGYTF
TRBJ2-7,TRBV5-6,CASSLARVIRYEQYF
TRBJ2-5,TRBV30,CAWSADRKETQYF
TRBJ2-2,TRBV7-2,CASSLALPGELFF
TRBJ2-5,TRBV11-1,CASSVGAGGGRETQYF
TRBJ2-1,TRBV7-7,CASQREGQRGEQFF
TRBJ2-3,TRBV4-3,CASSQDPRGQDTQYF
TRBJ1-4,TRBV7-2,CASSRGGTGGEKLFF
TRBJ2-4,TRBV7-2,CASSLEAGGGNIQYF
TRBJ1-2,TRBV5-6,CASSWTGGQGYTF
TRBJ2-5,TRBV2,CASRSGTNQETQYF
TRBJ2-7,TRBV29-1,CSVGRDGDEQYF
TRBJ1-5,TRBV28,CASNLQGGPNQPQHF
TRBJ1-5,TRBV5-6,CASSLGQPGQPQHF